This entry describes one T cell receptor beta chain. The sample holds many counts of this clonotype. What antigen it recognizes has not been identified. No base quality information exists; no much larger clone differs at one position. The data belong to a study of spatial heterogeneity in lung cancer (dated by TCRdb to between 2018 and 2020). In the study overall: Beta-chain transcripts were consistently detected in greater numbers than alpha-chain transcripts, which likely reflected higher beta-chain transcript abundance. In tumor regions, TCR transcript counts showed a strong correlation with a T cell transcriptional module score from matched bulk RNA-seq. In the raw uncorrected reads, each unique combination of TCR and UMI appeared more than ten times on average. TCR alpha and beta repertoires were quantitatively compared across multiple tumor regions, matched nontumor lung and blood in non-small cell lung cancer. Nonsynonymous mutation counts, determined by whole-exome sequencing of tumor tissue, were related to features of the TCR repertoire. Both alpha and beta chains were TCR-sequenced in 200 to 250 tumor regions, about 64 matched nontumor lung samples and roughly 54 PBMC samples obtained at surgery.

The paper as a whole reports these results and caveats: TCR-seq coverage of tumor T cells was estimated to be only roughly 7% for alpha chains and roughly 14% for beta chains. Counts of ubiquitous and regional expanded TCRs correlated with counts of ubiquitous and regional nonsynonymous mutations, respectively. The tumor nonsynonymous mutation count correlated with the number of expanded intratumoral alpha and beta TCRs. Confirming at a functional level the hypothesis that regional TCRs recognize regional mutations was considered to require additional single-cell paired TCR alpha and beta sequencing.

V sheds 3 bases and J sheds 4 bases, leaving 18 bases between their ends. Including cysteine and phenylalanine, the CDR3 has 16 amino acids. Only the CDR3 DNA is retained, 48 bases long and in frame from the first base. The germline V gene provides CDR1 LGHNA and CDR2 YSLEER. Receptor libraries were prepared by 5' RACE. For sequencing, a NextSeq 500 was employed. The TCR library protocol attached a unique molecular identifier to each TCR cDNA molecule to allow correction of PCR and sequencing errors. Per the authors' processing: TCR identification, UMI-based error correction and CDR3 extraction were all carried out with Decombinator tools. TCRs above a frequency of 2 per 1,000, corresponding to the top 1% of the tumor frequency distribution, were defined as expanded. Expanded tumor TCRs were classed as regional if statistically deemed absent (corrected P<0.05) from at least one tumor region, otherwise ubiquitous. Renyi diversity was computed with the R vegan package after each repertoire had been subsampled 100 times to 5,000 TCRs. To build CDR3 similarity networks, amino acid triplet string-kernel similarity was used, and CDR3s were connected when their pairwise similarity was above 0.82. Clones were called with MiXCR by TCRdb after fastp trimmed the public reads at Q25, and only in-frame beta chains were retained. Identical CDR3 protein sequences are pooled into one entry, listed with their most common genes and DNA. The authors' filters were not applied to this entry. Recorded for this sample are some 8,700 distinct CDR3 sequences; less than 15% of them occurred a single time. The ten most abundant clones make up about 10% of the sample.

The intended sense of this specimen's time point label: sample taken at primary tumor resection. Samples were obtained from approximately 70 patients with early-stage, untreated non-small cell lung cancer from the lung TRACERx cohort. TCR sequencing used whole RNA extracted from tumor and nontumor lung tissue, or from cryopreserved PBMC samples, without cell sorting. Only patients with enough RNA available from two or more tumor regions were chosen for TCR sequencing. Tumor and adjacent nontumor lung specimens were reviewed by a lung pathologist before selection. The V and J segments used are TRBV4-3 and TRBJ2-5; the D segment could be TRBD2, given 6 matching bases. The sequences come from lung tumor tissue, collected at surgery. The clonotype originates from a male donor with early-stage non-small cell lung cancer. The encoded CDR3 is CASSQNGGGGGETQYF. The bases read TGCGCCAGCAGCCAGAATGGGGGAGGAGGAGGAGAGACCCAGTACTTC.